This is a list of T cell receptor beta chains from one sample in a study of molecular identifiers for immune sequencing clone quantification. TCRdb re-called the PCR reads through MiXCR, storing one row per CDR3 protein. The sample holds 400,000 to 600,000 distinct CDR3 sequences, about 20% seen once. Sequencing used naive CD8+ T cells from blood, with Jurkat cell RNA spiked in. The receptors come from a human donor in good health. Some libraries in this study had Jurkat cell RNA spiked in. Both conserved end residues are part of each CDR3. The D gene is left open where the match is weak. Clone size, where shown, is once, few, many, or a class for clones that have expanded.

V	J	D	size	CDR3	DNA
TRBV12-2	TRBJ2-7	.	few	CASRFSSGSPYEQYF	TGTGCAAGTCGCTTTAGTTCGGGATCGCCCTACGAGCAGTACTTC
TRBV7-9	TRBJ2-1	TRBD1	few	CASSPLKWDRGGNEQFF	TGTGCCAGCAGCCCCCTTAAGTGGGACAGGGGTGGTAATGAGCAGTTCTTC
TRBV12-3/TRBV12-4	TRBJ2-3	TRBD2	many	CASRGFNDGLANTDTQYF	TGTGCCAGCAGAGGCTTTAACGACGGACTAGCTAACACAGATACGCAGTATTTT
TRBV7-7	TRBJ2-5	.	.	CASSPSTPREYQETQYF	TGTGCTAGCAGCCCAAGTACCCCACGGGAGTACCAAGAGACCCAGTACTTC
TRBV30	TRBJ2-7	.	.	CAWRWGLGDYEQYF	TGTGCCTGGAGGTGGGGGCTAGGGGACTACGAGCAGTACTTC
TRBV20-1	TRBJ1-5	.	.	CSARDMTRDYSNQPQHF	TGCAGTGCTAGAGACATGACGAGGGACTATAGCAATCAGCCCCAGCATTTT
TRBV6-6	TRBJ2-3	.	many	CASSYPPGVGSTDTQYF	TGTGCCAGCAGTTACCCCCCGGGGGTGGGAAGCACAGATACGCAGTATTTT
TRBV7-9	TRBJ1-5	.	many	CASSLQNQPQHF	TGTGCCAGCAGCCTCCAAAATCAGCCCCAGCATTTT
TRBV4-3	TRBJ2-2	.	many	CASSQGATNTGELFF	TGCGCCAGCAGCCAAGGAGCCACGAACACCGGGGAGCTGTTTTTT
TRBV7-9	TRBJ2-3	TRBD1	many	CASSRFPGQLTDTQYF	TGTGCCAGCAGCAGGTTTCCGGGACAGCTAACAGATACGCAGTATTTT
TRBV14	TRBJ2-3	.	many	CASSRTGKGRTDTQYF	TGTGCCAGCAGCAGAACAGGGAAGGGGAGGACAGATACGCAGTATTTT
TRBV28	TRBJ2-7	.	few	CASTQGLHYEQYF	TGTGCCAGCACCCAAGGACTACACTACGAGCAGTACTTC
TRBV29-1	TRBJ1-1	TRBD1	few	CSSTGDSMNTEAFF	TGCAGCTCAACGGGGGACAGCATGAACACTGAAGCTTTCTTT
TRBV20-1	TRBJ2-7	.	few	CSAAGTTGTHYEQYF	TGCAGTGCTGCCGGGACAACCGGGACCCACTACGAGCAGTACTTC
TRBV29-1	TRBJ1-1	.	few	CSVAGTTEAFF	TGCAGCGTTGCGGGAACCACTGAAGCTTTCTTT
TRBV13	TRBJ2-3	.	.	CASSFWRSRDTQYF	TGTGCCAGCAGCTTTTGGCGGTCAAGGGATACGCAGTATTTT
TRBV6-5	TRBJ1-4	.	many	CASSPFRGEKLFF	TGTGCCAGCAGTCCTTTTAGGGGTGAAAAACTGTTTTTT
TRBV12-5	TRBJ1-2	.	many	CASGFEPNYGYTF	TGTGCTAGTGGTTTTGAGCCTAACTATGGCTACACCTTC
TRBV7-9	TRBJ2-7	.	few	CASSLESGSTTFDEQYF	TGTGCCAGCAGCTTGGAGTCGGGCTCAACGACATTTGACGAGCAGTACTTC
TRBV3-1	TRBJ2-7	.	few	CASSPTGPAFYEQYF	TGTGCCAGCAGCCCGACGGGACCGGCCTTCTACGAGCAGTACTTC
TRBV10-3	TRBJ2-7	TRBD2	few	CAISDPGTTYYEQYF	TGTGCCATCAGTGACCCAGGGACTACCTATTACGAGCAGTACTTC
TRBV4-3	TRBJ1-1	TRBD1	many	CASSRTGTGGVGNTEAFF	TGCGCCAGCAGCCGGACCGGGACAGGGGGCGTCGGGAACACTGAAGCTTTCTTT
TRBV12-3/TRBV12-4	TRBJ1-1	.	.	CASRTRGANTVAFF	TGTGCCAGCAGAACCAGGGGCGCGAACACTGTAGCTTTCTTT
TRBV27	TRBJ1-5	.	.	CASSITGPGYGQPQHF	TGTGCCAGCAGTATAACGGGCCCAGGCTACGGTCAGCCCCAGCATTTT
TRBV7-9	TRBJ1-6	TRBD1	few	CASSGTGTKDNSPLHF	TGTGCCAGCAGCGGGACAGGGACCAAGGATAATTCACCCCTCCACTTT
TRBV4-3	TRBJ2-1	TRBD1	many	CASSPGTAGSYNEQFF	TGCGCCAGCAGCCCGGGGACAGCCGGCTCCTACAATGAGCAGTTCTTC
TRBV6-5	TRBJ1-5	TRBD1	many	CASSFGQGNQPQHF	TGTGCCAGCAGCTTTGGACAGGGCAATCAGCCCCAGCATTTT
TRBV24-1	TRBJ2-1	.	few	CATSDSTGGERTGLGEQFF	TGTGCCACCAGTGATTCAACAGGCGGGGAGCGGACAGGTTTGGGTGAGCAGTTCTTC
TRBV28	TRBJ2-7	.	many	CASSLNEQYF	TGTGCCAGCAGTTTGAACGAGCAGTACTTC
TRBV24-1	TRBJ2-1	.	.	CATSSGSYNEQFF	TGTGCCACCAGTTCAGGATCCTACAATGAGCAGTTCTTC
TRBV3-1	TRBJ2-4	.	few	CASSLGQRFKNIQYF	TGTGCCAGCAGCCTCGGCCAGAGATTTAAAAACATTCAGTACTTC
TRBV10-3	TRBJ2-7	TRBD1	many	CAIRDRESEQYF	TGTGCCATCAGGGACAGGGAAAGCGAGCAGTACTTC
TRBV4-3	TRBJ2-5	.	many	CASSHPPSETQYF	TGCGCCAGCAGCCACCCGCCGTCGGAGACCCAGTACTTC
TRBV19	TRBJ2-3	TRBD2	.	CASSLGGRARTDTQYF	TGTGCCAGTAGTCTGGGCGGGAGGGCCCGGACAGATACGCAGTATTTT
TRBV20-1	TRBJ2-7	.	few	CSALRGFEQYF	TGCAGTGCACTGAGGGGCTTCGAGCAGTACTTC
TRBV7-9	TRBJ2-7	.	many	CASAADYYEQYF	TGTGCCAGCGCAGCGGATTACTACGAGCAGTACTTC
TRBV15	TRBJ2-7	.	.	CATSRVLGGEQYF	TGTGCCACCAGCAGAGTATTAGGGGGCGAGCAGTACTTC
TRBV19	TRBJ1-5	.	few	CASSISGDNQPQHF	TGTGCCAGTAGTATATCAGGGGACAATCAGCCCCAGCATTTT
TRBV10-3	TRBJ2-7	TRBD1	many	CAITKSGTEAYEQYF	TGTGCCATCACCAAGTCGGGGACAGAGGCCTACGAGCAGTACTTC
TRBV11-2	TRBJ2-7	.	.	CASSLAPSYGQYF	TGTGCCAGCAGCTTAGCCCCCTCCTACGGGCAGTACTTC
TRBV19	TRBJ2-3	.	.	CASTGVHDTQYF	TGTGCCAGTACGGGGGTCCACGATACGCAGTATTTT
TRBV6-1	TRBJ2-7	.	.	CASSEPRTLSYEQYF	TGTGCCAGCAGTGAACCCCGGACACTCTCCTACGAGCAGTACTTC
TRBV7-9	TRBJ2-7	.	few	CASSLVGPGLGEQYF	TGTGCCAGCAGCTTGGTCGGCCCGGGTCTCGGCGAGCAGTACTTC
TRBV30	TRBJ2-4	TRBD2	few	CAWSVRAGGDKNIQYF	TGTGCCTGGAGTGTACGGGCGGGGGGCGACAAAAACATTCAGTACTTC
TRBV18	TRBJ2-7	TRBD2	once	CASSPQREPYEQYF	TGTGCCAGCTCACCCCAGCGGGAGCCCTACGAGCAGTACTTC